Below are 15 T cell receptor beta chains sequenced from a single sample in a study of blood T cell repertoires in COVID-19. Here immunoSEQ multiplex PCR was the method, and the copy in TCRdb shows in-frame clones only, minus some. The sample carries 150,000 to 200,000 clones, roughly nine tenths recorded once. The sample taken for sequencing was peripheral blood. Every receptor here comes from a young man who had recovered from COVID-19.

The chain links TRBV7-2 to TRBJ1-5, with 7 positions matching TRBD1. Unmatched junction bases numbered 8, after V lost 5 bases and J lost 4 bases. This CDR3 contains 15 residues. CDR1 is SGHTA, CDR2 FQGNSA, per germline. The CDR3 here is CASSRSGTDNQPQHF. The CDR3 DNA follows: TGTGCCAGCAGCAGATCCGGGACAGATAATCAGCCCCAGCATTTT.

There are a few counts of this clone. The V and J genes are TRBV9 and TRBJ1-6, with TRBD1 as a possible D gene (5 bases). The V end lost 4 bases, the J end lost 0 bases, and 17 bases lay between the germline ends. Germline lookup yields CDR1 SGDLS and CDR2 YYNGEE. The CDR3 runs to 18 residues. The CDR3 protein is CASSPLGQQSSYNSPLHF. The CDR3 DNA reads TGTGCCAGCAGCCCTTTAGGACAACAGAGCTCCTATAATTCACCCCTCCACTTT.

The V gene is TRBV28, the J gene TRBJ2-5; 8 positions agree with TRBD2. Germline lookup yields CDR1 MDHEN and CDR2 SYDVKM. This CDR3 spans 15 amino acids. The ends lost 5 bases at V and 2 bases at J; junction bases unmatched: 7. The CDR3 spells CASSPPPGGQETQYF. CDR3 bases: TGTGCCAGCAGTCCCCCACCGGGAGGGCAAGAGACCCAGTACTTC. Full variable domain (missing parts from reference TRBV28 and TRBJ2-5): DVKVTQSSRYLVKRTGEKVFLECVQDMDHENMFWYRQDPGLGLRLIYFSYDVKMKEKGDIPEGYSVSREKKERFSLILESASTNQTSMYLCASSPPPGGQETQYFGPGTRLLVL.

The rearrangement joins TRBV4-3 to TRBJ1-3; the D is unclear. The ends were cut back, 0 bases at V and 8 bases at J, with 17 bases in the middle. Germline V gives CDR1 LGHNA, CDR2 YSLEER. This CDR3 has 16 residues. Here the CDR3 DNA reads TGCGCCAGCAGCCAAGATCGCGCCCAAAGGAGGGACACCATATATTTT. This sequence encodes CASSQDRAQRRDTIYF.

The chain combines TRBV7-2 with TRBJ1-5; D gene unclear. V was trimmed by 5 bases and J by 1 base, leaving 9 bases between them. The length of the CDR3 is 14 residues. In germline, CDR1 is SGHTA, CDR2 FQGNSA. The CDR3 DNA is TGTGCCAGCAGCCCCAGTTACAGCAATCAGCCCCAGCATTTT. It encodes CASSPSYSNQPQHF.

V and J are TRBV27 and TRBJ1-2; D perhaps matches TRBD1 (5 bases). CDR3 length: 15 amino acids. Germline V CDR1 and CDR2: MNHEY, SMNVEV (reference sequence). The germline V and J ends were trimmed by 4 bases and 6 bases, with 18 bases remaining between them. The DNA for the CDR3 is TGTGCCAGCAGTTCCCTCATCCGGGGGTGGGATGGCTACACCTTC. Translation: CASSSLIRGWDGYTF.

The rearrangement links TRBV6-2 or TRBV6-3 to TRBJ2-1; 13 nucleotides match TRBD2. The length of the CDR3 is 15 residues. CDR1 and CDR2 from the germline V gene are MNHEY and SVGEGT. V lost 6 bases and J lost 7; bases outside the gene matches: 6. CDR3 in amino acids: CASSWTSGSRNEQFF. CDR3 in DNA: TGTGCCAGCAGCTGGACTAGCGGGAGCAGGAATGAGCAGTTCTTC.

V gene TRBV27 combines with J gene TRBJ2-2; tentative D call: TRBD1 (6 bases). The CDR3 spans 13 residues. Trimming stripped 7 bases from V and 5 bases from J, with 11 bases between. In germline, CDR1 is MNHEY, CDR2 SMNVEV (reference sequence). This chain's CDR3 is CASKQGRTGELFF. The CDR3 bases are TGTGCCAGCAAACAGGGTAGGACCGGGGAGCTGTTTTTT.

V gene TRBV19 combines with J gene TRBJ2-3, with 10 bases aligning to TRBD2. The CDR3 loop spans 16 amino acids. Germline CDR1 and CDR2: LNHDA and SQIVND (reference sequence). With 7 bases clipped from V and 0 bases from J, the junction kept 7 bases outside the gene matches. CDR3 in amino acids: CASKAGGISSTDTQYF. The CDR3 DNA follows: TGTGCCAGTAAAGCGGGAGGGATCTCTAGCACAGATACGCAGTATTTT.

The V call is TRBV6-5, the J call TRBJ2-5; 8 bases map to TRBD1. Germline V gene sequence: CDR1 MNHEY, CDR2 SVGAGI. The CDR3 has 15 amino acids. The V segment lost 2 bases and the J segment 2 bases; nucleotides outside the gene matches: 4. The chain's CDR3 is CASSYRTGGQETQYF. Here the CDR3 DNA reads TGTGCCAGCAGTTACCGAACAGGGGGACAAGAGACCCAGTACTTC.

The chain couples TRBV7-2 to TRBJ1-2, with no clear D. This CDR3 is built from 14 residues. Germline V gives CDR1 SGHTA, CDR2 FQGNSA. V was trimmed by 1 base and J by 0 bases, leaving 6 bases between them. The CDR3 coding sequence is TGTGCCAGCAGCTTAGAGCCGGCTAACTATGGCTACACCTTC. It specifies CASSLEPANYGYTF.

This CDR3 is CASSLGGQNEKLFF. The CDR3 region has the DNA TGTGCCAGCAGCCTAGGGGGCCAAAATGAAAAACTGTTTTTT. The rearrangement uses TRBV6-6 and TRBJ1-4; 7 bases align to TRBD1. This CDR3 is built from 14 residues. The J segment lost 5 bases and the V segment lost 6 bases, leaving 6 bases of the junction unmatched. Germline V gene lookup returns CDR1 MNHNY and CDR2 SVGAGI (reference sequence).

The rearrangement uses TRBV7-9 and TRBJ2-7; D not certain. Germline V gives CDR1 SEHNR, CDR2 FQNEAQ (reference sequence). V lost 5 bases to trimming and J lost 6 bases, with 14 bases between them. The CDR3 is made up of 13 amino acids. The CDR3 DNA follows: TGTGCCAGCAGCCCCTTAGACTCCGGCGAGCAGTACTTC. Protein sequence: CASSPLDSGEQYF.

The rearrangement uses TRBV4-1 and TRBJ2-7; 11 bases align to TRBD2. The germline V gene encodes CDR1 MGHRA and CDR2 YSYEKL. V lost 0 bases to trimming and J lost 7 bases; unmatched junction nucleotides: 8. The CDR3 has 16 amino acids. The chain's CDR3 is CASSQDGGTSGLEQYF. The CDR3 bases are TGCGCCAGCAGCCAAGACGGCGGGACTAGCGGCCTAGAGCAGTACTTC.

As DNA, the CDR3 is TGTGCCAGCAGCCCGCCCCCTGGGGCCGGAAACACCATATATTTT. Its protein is CASSPPPGAGNTIYF. The chain uses TRBV7-3 and TRBJ1-3; D is perhaps TRBD1 (5 bases). This CDR3 has 15 residues. V shed 5 bases and J shed 4 bases, with 15 bases lying between them. The germline CDR1 and CDR2 sequences are SGHTA and FQGTGA.